These 10 T cell receptor beta chains were sequenced from one sample in a study of blood T cell repertoires in COVID-19. This table comes from immunoSEQ multiplex PCR, and its TCRdb copy is limited to in-frame clones, with some not included. The sample lists nearly 350,000 clones; about 90% were seen once. The sample consisted of PBMCs or T cells enriched from blood (not recorded which). The receptor set was obtained from a woman aged 25 to 39 who had recovered from COVID-19.

The V and J genes are TRBV7-9 and TRBJ1-2; D is undetermined. The germline V and J ends were trimmed by 4 bases and 3 bases, with 18 bases remaining between them. CDR3 length equals 16 residues. Germline CDR1 and CDR2: SEHNR and FQNEAQ (reference sequence). The CDR3 is CASSSRGRRRDYGYTF. In DNA form, the CDR3 reads TGTGCCAGCAGCTCCAGAGGCCGGAGGCGAGACTATGGCTACACCTTC.

The rearrangement links TRBV30 to TRBJ1-4; D may be TRBD1 (5 bases). The V gene lost 4 bases and the J gene lost 10 bases, with 16 bases spanning the gap. Germline CDR1 reads GTSNPN; CDR2 reads SVGIG (reference sequence). The CDR3 sequence is 13 residues long. The DNA for the CDR3 is TGTGCCTGGACGGCGACAGTGGACGGAAAACTGTTTTTT. This translates into CAWTATVDGKLFF.

The rearrangement links TRBV12-2 to TRBJ2-7; the table's D call, TRBD1, was not checked against the DNA. TRBV12-2 is classified as a pseudogene. The CDR3 runs to 14 residues. CDR3 residues: CASRLEDRSYEQYF. DNA of the CDR3: TGTGCAAGTCGCTTAGAAGACAGGTCCTACGAGCAGTACTTC.

In this sample, this clone turned up once. The J gene is TRBJ2-5, the V gene TRBV30; D possibly corresponds to TRBD2 (6 bases). Germline V gene lookup returns CDR1 GTSNPN and CDR2 SVGIG (reference sequence). Trimming stripped 3 bases from V and 2 bases from J, with 10 bases between. The CDR3 sequence is 13 residues long. CDR3 sequence reads: CAWRQRVQETQYF. The CDR3, as DNA: TGTGCCTGGAGGCAGCGGGTTCAAGAGACCCAGTACTTC.

The genes are TRBV24-1 and TRBJ2-3, with TRBD1 matching 8 bases. Germline V gene data show CDR1 as KGHDR and CDR2 as SFDVKD. The CDR3 is 15 amino acids. Losses at the gene ends were 3 bases for V and 5 bases for J; bases not matched to a gene: 6. The chain's CDR3 is CATSDPGGAGDTQYF. The CDR3 DNA sequence: TGTGCCACCAGTGATCCAGGGGGCGCTGGAGATACGCAGTATTTT.

The chain recombines TRBV19 with TRBJ1-2; TRBD1 might be the D (6 bases). CDR3 length: 13 residues. V was clipped by 4 bases and J by 6 bases, with 12 bases between them. Germline V gene sequence: CDR1 LNHDA, CDR2 SQIVND (reference sequence). The CDR3 bases are TGTGCCAGTAGTAGTTACAGGGAAGATGGCTACACCTTC. It yields the protein CASSSYREDGYTF. Full variable domain (rest looked up from reference TRBV19 and TRBJ1-2): DGGITQSPKYLFRKEGQNVTLSCEQNLNHDAMYWYRQDPGQGLRLIYYSQIVNDFQKGDIAEGYSVSREKKESFPLTVTSAQKNPTAFYLCASSSYREDGYTFGSGTRLTVV.

The genes are TRBV27 and TRBJ2-2; TRBD1 matches at 11 bases. Germline values: CDR1 MNHEY, CDR2 SMNVEV (reference sequence). V gave up 1 base and J gave up 0 bases; unmatched junction bases: 1. The CDR3 contains 17 residues. The CDR3 DNA reads as TGTGCCAGCAGTTTATGGGGACAGGGGGCGAACACCGGGGAGCTGTTTTTT. This translates into CASSLWGQGANTGELFF.

This chain connects TRBV7-8 to TRBJ1-1; possible D gene TRBD1, 6 bases. Trimming left V 8 bases short and J 3 bases short, with 16 bases between. The CDR3 totals 14 residues. CDR1 SGHVS and CDR2 FQNEAQ come from the germline V gene. The CDR3 bases are TGTGCCAGCGCTCCTTACCAGGGGTACACTGAAGCTTTCTTT. Amino acid sequence: CASAPYQGYTEAFF.

The chain uses TRBV15 and TRBJ1-1, with a weak D call TRBD1 (6 bases). With 5 bases removed from V and 2 bases from J, the gap between germline ends came to 21 bases. This CDR3 is built from 17 residues. Germline V gives CDR1 LNHNV, CDR2 YYDKDF (reference sequence). CDR3 nucleotide sequence: TGTGCCACCAGCCCACGGGACACGCGGGGGGCAAACACTGAAGCTTTCTTT. This encodes CATSPRDTRGANTEAFF.

This clone occurred once. V is TRBV5-4 and J is TRBJ2-5, with D tentatively TRBD1 (5 bases). The CDR3 has 16 residues. V lost 0 bases and J 2 bases, leaving 14 bases between the germline ends. Germline V CDR1 and CDR2: SGHNT, YYREEE (reference sequence). This chain's CDR3 is CASSLAAGRGQETQYF. The DNA of the CDR3 is TGTGCCAGCAGCTTGGCGGCAGGGCGTGGGCAAGAGACCCAGTACTTC.